This T cell receptor (beta chain) stems from a study of T cell responses to AZD1222 COVID-19 vaccine. After removal of 7 bases from V and 4 bases from J, the junction contained 12 bases not matched to a gene. Per germline, CDR1 SGHRS and CDR2 YFSETQ. The length of the CDR3 is 15 residues. TCRdb's copy holds only in-frame clones and misses some; the assay was immunoSEQ multiplex PCR. This table holds 55,000 to 90,000 clones, 84% found once. The sequenced sample was peripheral blood, obtained on day 0 of AZD1222 vaccination. The chain combines TRBV5-1 with TRBJ2-5; 8 positions agree with TRBD1. The sequence came from an adult in good health. This CDR3 reads CASGTQGAGVETQYF. The DNA of the CDR3 is TGCGCCAGCGGAACTCAGGGGGCCGGTGTAGAGACCCAGTACTTC.